These T cell receptor beta chains were read from a single sample in a study of early T cells in non-severe SARS-CoV-2 infection. TCRdb used MiXCR to reprocess the 5' RACE reads, holding one entry per CDR3 protein. This table has approximately 110,000 distinct CDR3 sequences, about 15% appearing once. Specimen: whole blood. These receptors were obtained from an adult who was a healthcare worker with PCR-confirmed SARS-CoV-2 infection or an uninfected control (not recorded which). The CDR3 runs from the conserved cysteine through the conserved F or W. Each record gives: CDR3 DNA, CDR3 protein, V gene, J gene, clone size, D gene. D genes are given only for firm matches. Rows may omit the clone size; those that give it use once, few, many or a size class.

CDR3nt: TGTGCCAGCAGCGAGGGCGGGGGGCTCTACAATGAGCAGTTCTTC
CDR3aa: CASSEGGGLYNEQFF
v_gene: TRBV9
j_gene: TRBJ2-1
abundance: NA
d_gene: TRBD2

CDR3nt: TGTGCCAGCAGTAATTTGAACACCGGGGAGCTGTTTTTT
CDR3aa: CASSNLNTGELFF
v_gene: TRBV3-1
j_gene: TRBJ2-2
abundance: few
d_gene: NA

CDR3nt: TGTGCCAGCAGCCGAGTTCAAAGGGGCGGCTACACCTTC
CDR3aa: CASSRVQRGGYTF
v_gene: TRBV3-1
j_gene: TRBJ1-2
abundance: NA
d_gene: NA

CDR3nt: TGTGCCAGCTCACCGCTCCAAGCTAACTATGGCTACACCTTC
CDR3aa: CASSPLQANYGYTF
v_gene: TRBV18
j_gene: TRBJ1-2
abundance: NA
d_gene: NA

CDR3nt: TGCGCCAGCAGCCTAAGTAGTCTGGGGCAGGGGCCCTACGAGCAGTACTTC
CDR3aa: CASSLSSLGQGPYEQYF
v_gene: TRBV4-1
j_gene: TRBJ2-7
abundance: NA
d_gene: NA

CDR3nt: TGTGCCTGGAGTACTGGGGACGAGCAGTACTTC
CDR3aa: CAWSTGDEQYF
v_gene: TRBV30
j_gene: TRBJ2-7
abundance: NA
d_gene: NA

CDR3nt: TGTGCCAGCAGCACAGGGTCTGGCTATGGCTACACCTTC
CDR3aa: CASSTGSGYGYTF
v_gene: TRBV3-1
j_gene: TRBJ1-2
abundance: few
d_gene: NA

CDR3nt: TGCAGTGCTGGGTCGGGACAGGGTGGTCCAGATACGCAGTATTTT
CDR3aa: CSAGSGQGGPDTQYF
v_gene: TRBV20-1
j_gene: TRBJ2-3
abundance: NA
d_gene: TRBD1

CDR3nt: TGTGCCAGCAGCTTCCGGACAGGGATATCTGAAGCTTTCTTT
CDR3aa: CASSFRTGISEAFF
v_gene: TRBV5-5
j_gene: TRBJ1-1
abundance: few
d_gene: TRBD1

CDR3nt: TGTGCCACTCGGGACCGGGACTCCAGGAGGGAGCAGTACTTC
CDR3aa: CATRDRDSRREQYF
v_gene: TRBV10-3
j_gene: TRBJ2-7
abundance: few
d_gene: NA

CDR3nt: TGTGCCAGTACGACACAGGGGGACCACGAGCAGTACTTC
CDR3aa: CASTTQGDHEQYF
v_gene: TRBV18
j_gene: TRBJ2-7
abundance: NA
d_gene: TRBD1